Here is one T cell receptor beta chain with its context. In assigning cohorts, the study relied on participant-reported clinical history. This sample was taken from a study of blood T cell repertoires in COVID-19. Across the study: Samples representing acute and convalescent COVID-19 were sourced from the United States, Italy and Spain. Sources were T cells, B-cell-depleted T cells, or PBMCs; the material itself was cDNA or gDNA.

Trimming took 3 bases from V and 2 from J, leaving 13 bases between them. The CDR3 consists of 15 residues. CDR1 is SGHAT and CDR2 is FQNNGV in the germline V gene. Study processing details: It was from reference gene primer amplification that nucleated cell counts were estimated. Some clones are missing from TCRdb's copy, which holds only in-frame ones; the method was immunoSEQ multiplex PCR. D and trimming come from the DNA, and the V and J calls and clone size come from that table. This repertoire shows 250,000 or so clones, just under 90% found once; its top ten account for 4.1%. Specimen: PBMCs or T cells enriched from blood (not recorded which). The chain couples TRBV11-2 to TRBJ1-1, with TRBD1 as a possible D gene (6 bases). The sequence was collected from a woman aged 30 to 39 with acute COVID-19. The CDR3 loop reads CASSFPRQVNTEAFF. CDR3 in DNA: TGTGCCAGCAGCTTTCCCCGACAGGTCAACACTGAAGCTTTCTTT.